Following are 20 T cell receptor beta chains from one sample sequenced in a study of blood T cell repertoires in COVID-19. The table came from immunoSEQ multiplex PCR; TCRdb's copy has only in-frame clones and leaves some out. The sample lists about 140,000 clones; over 65% were seen once. Sequencing input: peripheral blood. These receptors were obtained from a man aged 50 or older with acute or convalescent COVID-19.

V and J are TRBV11-2 and TRBJ2-5; 12 nucleotides align to TRBD1. V shed 5 bases, J shed 5 bases, and the junction held 3 bases outside the gene matches. Germline lookup yields CDR1 SGHAT and CDR2 FQNNGV. The CDR3 spans 14 residues. This chain's CDR3 is CASSPGTGGETQYF. The CDR3 region has the DNA TGTGCCAGCAGCCCCGGGACAGGGGGCGAGACCCAGTACTTC.

The chain employs TRBV6-5 and TRBJ2-5; a weak D match, TRBD2 (7 bases). Germline V gives CDR1 MNHEY, CDR2 SVGAGI. V lost 6 bases and J lost 5, with 16 bases in between. CDR3 length equals 14 residues. CDR3 bases: TGTGCCAGCAGGAGCACGGCGGGGGCGGAGACCCAGTACTTC. Amino acids: CASRSTAGAETQYF.

This chain joins TRBV27 and TRBJ2-1, with 7 nucleotides matching TRBD2. The J segment lost 0 bases and the V segment lost 3 bases, leaving 5 bases of the junction unmatched. This CDR3 spans 16 amino acids. Per the germline V gene, CDR1 is MNHEY and CDR2 is SMNVEV (reference sequence). CDR3 amino acids: CASSFRDYYSYNEQFF. The CDR3 nucleotides are TGTGCCAGCAGTTTCAGGGACTATTACTCCTACAATGAGCAGTTCTTC.

This clone was seen ten or more times. The chain links TRBV9 to TRBJ2-7, with D perhaps TRBD2 (5 bases). The CDR3 has 16 residues. V was trimmed by 0 bases and J by 0 bases, leaving 13 bases between them. The germline CDR1 and CDR2 sequences are SGDLS and YYNGEE. This CDR3 is CASSVGASLLSYEQYF. The DNA for the CDR3 is TGTGCCAGCAGCGTAGGAGCTAGCCTCCTCTCCTACGAGCAGTACTTC.

The chain links TRBV7-9 to TRBJ1-3; D ambiguous. CDR1 SEHNR and CDR2 FQNEAQ come from the germline V gene (reference sequence). Trimming took off 1 base at V and 9 bases at J, with 13 bases between the two ends. The CDR3 spans 14 residues. The CDR3 protein is CASSLGPRSVTIYF. In nucleotides, the CDR3 is TGTGCCAGCAGCTTAGGCCCACGGTCGGTCACCATATATTTT.

V gene TRBV6-5 combines with J gene TRBJ1-4; the match to TRBD1 covers 10 bases. J gave up 8 bases and V 10 bases, and 10 bases lay outside the gene matches. The CDR3 sequence is 14 residues long. Looked up from germline, CDR1 is MNHEY and CDR2 is SVGAGI. The CDR3 DNA reads as TGTGCCACCCACTCGACAGGGGGCAAAGAAAAACTGTTTTTT. Its protein is CATHSTGGKEKLFF.

This chain links TRBV10-3 with TRBJ2-5; 7 bases agree with TRBD2. The germline CDR1 and CDR2 sequences are ENHRY and SYGVKD. CDR3 length: 12 residues. J gave up 5 bases and V 11 bases, and 8 bases lay outside the gene matches. CDR3 sequence: CAPSGGFETQYF. The CDR3 DNA is TGTGCCCCGTCCGGGGGGTTCGAGACCCAGTACTTC.

This chain links TRBV3-1 (or the pseudogene TRBV3-2) with TRBJ1-6; D ambiguous. Trimming cost V 4 bases and J 0 bases, with 10 bases left between them. This CDR3 contains 16 residues. Per the germline V gene, CDR1 is LGHDT and CDR2 is YNNKEL (reference sequence). CDR3 loop: CASSPAGSSYNSPLHF. The CDR3 DNA reads TGTGCCAGCAGCCCAGCCGGGAGCTCCTATAATTCACCCCTCCACTTT.

This chain's CDR3 is CASSSHEGGNQPQHF. The CDR3 DNA reads as TGTGCCAGCAGTTCCCACGAGGGTGGGAATCAGCCCCAGCATTTT. The chain carries TRBV6-6 and TRBJ1-5; D gene ambiguous. The germline gives CDR1 MNHNY, CDR2 SVGAGI (reference sequence). V was shortened by 4 bases and J by 4 bases, with 14 bases between the two germline ends. The CDR3 sequence is 15 residues long.

The chain is built from TRBV5-1 and TRBJ2-2, with 8 bases lining up with TRBD2. CDR1 is SGHRS, CDR2 YFSETQ, per germline. CDR3 length: 16 amino acids. The trim removed 7 bases at V and 1 base at J, leaving 9 bases unmatched. Here the CDR3 reads CASFSAGLGNTGELFF. CDR3 DNA sequence: TGCGCCAGCTTTTCGGCGGGACTAGGGAACACCGGGGAGCTGTTTTTT.

The rearrangement uses TRBV13 and TRBJ2-1; tentative D call: TRBD1 (6 bases). Germline V gene sequence: CDR1 PRHDT, CDR2 FYEKMQ (reference sequence). CDR3 length: 12 amino acids. V lost 0 bases to trimming and J lost 12 bases, with 9 bases between them. The CDR3 DNA reads TGTGCCAGCAGCTTAGGAGACAGGCGGCAGTTCTTC. Translating it yields CASSLGDRRQFF.

The chain employs TRBV5-5 and TRBJ1-4, with D possibly being TRBD1 (6 bases). V lost 3 bases and J 8 bases, leaving 14 bases between the germline ends. The CDR3 extends over 14 amino acids. Germline V gene sequence: CDR1 SGHKS, CDR2 YYEKEE (reference sequence). CDR3 nucleotides: TGTGCCAGCAGCTCAGGGGCCTCTGAGGAAAAACTGTTTTTT. Its translation is CASSSGASEEKLFF.

This clone was counted a single time. This chain joins TRBV19 and TRBJ1-1; D possibly corresponds to TRBD1 (5 bases). V lost 6 bases, J lost 4 bases, and 12 bases lay in between. This CDR3 has 13 amino acids. CDR1 and CDR2 from the germline V gene are LNHDA and SQIVND (reference sequence). The CDR3 region has the DNA TGTGCCAGTAGAACGACGGGGGGCACTGAAGCTTTCTTT. Its protein product is CASRTTGGTEAFF.

This chain joins TRBV12-5 and TRBJ1-1; 8 bases map to TRBD1. V shed 7 bases, J shed 6 bases, and the junction held 19 bases outside the gene matches. The CDR3 totals 17 residues. Germline V CDR1 and CDR2: LGHNT, FRNRAP. CDR3: CASAQMGGQGAISEAFF. The DNA for the CDR3 is TGTGCTAGTGCCCAAATGGGGGGCCAGGGGGCGATCTCTGAAGCTTTCTTT.

This clone was seen just once. The rearrangement uses TRBV6-5 and TRBJ1-3; 9 nucleotides agree with TRBD1. The trim removed 5 bases at V and 4 bases at J, leaving 6 bases unmatched. The CDR3 has 15 residues. Germline V gene data show CDR1 as MNHEY and CDR2 as SVGAGI. The CDR3 loop is CASSRNRGQGNTIYF. For the CDR3, the DNA is TGTGCCAGCAGTCGCAACAGGGGGCAAGGAAACACCATATATTTT.

The chain combines TRBV30 with TRBJ2-5; 10 bases are shared with TRBD2. Germline V gene sequence: CDR1 GTSNPN, CDR2 SVGIG (reference sequence). This CDR3 region has 18 residues. The ends lost 0 bases at V and 4 bases at J; junction bases unmatched: 14. In DNA form, the CDR3 reads TGTGCCTGGAGTGTTAGGCAGATCGGGACTAGCGTTGGAGAGACCCAGTACTTC. Translating gives CAWSVRQIGTSVGETQYF.

The J gene is TRBJ1-2, the V gene TRBV7-9; 8 bases are a match to TRBD1. Trimming took 4 bases from V and 2 from J; bases not matched to a gene: 6. CDR1 and CDR2 (germline): SEHNR, FQNEAQ (reference sequence). There are 15 residues in the CDR3. CDR3 in DNA: TGTGCCAGCAGCTCAGTGCAGGGGGCAAACTATGGCTACACCTTC. Its translation is CASSSVQGANYGYTF.

The chain couples TRBV24-1 to TRBJ2-5; 12 bases are shared with TRBD2. Germline V gene sequence: CDR1 KGHDR, CDR2 SFDVKD. The CDR3 is made up of 20 amino acids. V dropped 4 bases and J dropped 2; count of bases not matched to a gene: 16. CDR3 residues: CATSDASRASGGAQQETQYF. The CDR3 DNA is TGTGCCACCAGTGACGCCTCTCGGGCTAGCGGGGGGGCACAACAAGAGACCCAGTACTTC.

The chain joins TRBV5-1 to TRBJ1-1, with 7 positions matching TRBD1. The CDR3 length is 14 residues. Germline assignment: CDR1 SGHRS and CDR2 YFSETQ. The J segment lost 0 bases and the V segment lost 4 bases, leaving 3 bases of the junction unmatched. The CDR3 protein is CASSTGTVNTEAFF. In DNA, the CDR3 is TGCGCCAGCAGCACCGGGACAGTGAACACTGAAGCTTTCTTT.

This chain links TRBV3-1 (or the pseudogene TRBV3-2) with TRBJ2-5, with 12 bases lining up with TRBD2. Germline V lookup: CDR1 LGHDT, CDR2 YNNKEL (reference sequence). V lost 1 base, J lost 6 bases, and 9 bases stayed unmatched. This CDR3 is built from 17 residues. The CDR3 protein is CASSQVPSGGAAKTQYF. The DNA for the CDR3 is TGTGCCAGCAGCCAAGTCCCTAGCGGGGGGGCGGCAAAGACCCAGTACTTC.